The 9 T cell receptor beta chains below were found in one sample sequenced in a study of graft-versus-host responses after intestinal transplantation. The method was immunoSEQ multiplex PCR; TCRdb's version includes in-frame clones alone and lacks a portion of them. The sample lists tens of thousands of clones, roughly 89% occurring once. The source was PBMCs, collected more than 64 days after intestinal transplantation. The receptors here all came from a human patient who received an intestinal transplant, so some T cells may come from the graft donor.

This sequence joins TRBV4-1 and TRBJ2-1; 9 positions agree with TRBD1. The trim removed 4 bases at V and 7 bases at J, leaving 11 bases unmatched. This CDR3 is built from 16 residues. CDR1 is MGHRA, CDR2 YSYEKL, per germline. Here the CDR3 DNA reads TGCGCCAGCAGCCCTATGTGGACAGGGGCGTCAAATGAGCAGTTCTTC. This gives the protein CASSPMWTGASNEQFF.

The genes are TRBV11-2 and TRBJ1-1, with D perhaps TRBD1 (6 bases). The germline V gene encodes CDR1 SGHAT and CDR2 FQNNGV. The ends were cut back, 3 bases at V and 3 bases at J, with 17 bases in the middle. CDR3 size: 16 residues. The CDR3 spells CASSFGQGGEYTEAFF. The CDR3 DNA sequence: TGTGCCAGCAGCTTTGGCCAAGGGGGGGAGTACACTGAAGCTTTCTTT.

The J gene is TRBJ1-3, the V gene TRBV28, with no clear D. The CDR3 is 23 residues long. Trimming stripped 7 bases from V and 0 bases from J, with 37 bases between. Germline-derived CDR1 and CDR2 are MDHEN and SYDVKM. Here the CDR3 reads CASNLSGRLPWQANYRSGNTIYF. In DNA form, the CDR3 reads TGTGCCAGCAACCTATCTGGTCGGTTGCCATGGCAGGCAAACTATCGCTCTGGAAACACCATATATTTT.

The chain employs TRBV7-9 and TRBJ2-1; a weak D match, TRBD1 (5 bases). Trimming removed 6 bases from V and 9 bases from J, with 15 bases in between. Germline V gene data show CDR1 as SEHNR and CDR2 as FQNEAQ (reference sequence). The CDR3 is 13 amino acids. The CDR3 is CASSHPTQGEQFF. In nucleotides, the CDR3 is TGTGCCAGCAGTCACCCGACTCAGGGTGAGCAGTTCTTC.

The chain joins TRBV5-4 to TRBJ2-3; TRBD2 matches 14 bases. CDR3 length: 16 amino acids. J was trimmed by 3 bases and V by 4 bases; bases with no gene match: 4. Germline CDR1 reads SGHNT; CDR2 reads YYREEE (reference sequence). Written as DNA, the CDR3 is TGTGCCAGCAGCCTGACTAGCGGGGGGGTGACAGATACGCAGTATTTT. It codes for CASSLTSGGVTDTQYF.

This chain connects TRBV6-5 to TRBJ2-7; 8 bases are shared with TRBD1. J was trimmed by 5 bases and V by 5 bases; bases with no gene match: 8. This CDR3 has 14 residues. Looked up from germline, CDR1 is MNHEY and CDR2 is SVGAGI. The CDR3 loop is CASSQTGGLDEQYF. CDR3 coding DNA: TGTGCCAGCAGTCAAACAGGGGGTCTCGACGAGCAGTACTTC.

The V gene is TRBV10-1, the J gene TRBJ1-5; D is uncertain. Trimming shortened V by 7 bases and J by 0 bases, and 10 bases separated the two germline ends. Germline V gene data show CDR1 as WNHNN and CDR2 as SYGVQD (reference sequence). The length of the CDR3 is 14 residues. The CDR3 DNA reads as TGCGCCAGCATGCACAGCCATAGCAATCAGCCCCAGCATTTT. This translates into CASMHSHSNQPQHF.

A few counts support this clone. The rearrangement uses TRBV25-1 and TRBJ1-3; D possibly corresponds to TRBD1 (5 bases). Germline assignment: CDR1 MGHDK and CDR2 SYGVNS. The CDR3 has 16 residues. Trimming pared 1 base from V and 0 bases from J, leaving 10 bases between. CDR3 DNA: TGTGCCAGCAGTGAATCAACCGGGGGCTCTGGAAACACCATATATTTT. Translated: CASSESTGGSGNTIYF. Full variable domain (outside the CDR3, taken from reference TRBV25-1 and TRBJ1-3): EADIYQTPRYLVIGTGKKITLECSQTMGHDKMYWYQQDPGMELHLIHYSYGVNSTEKGDLSSESTVSRIRTEHFPLTLESARPSHTSQYLCASSESTGGSGNTIYFGEGSWLTVV.

The CDR3 is CASSAYILLSYEQYF. CDR3 bases: TGTGCCAGCAGCGCCTATATCCTGCTCTCCTACGAGCAGTACTTC. The chain has TRBV7-8 and TRBJ2-5; D is unclear. The tail of the sequence fits TRBJ2-7 better, so the J call may be wrong. This CDR3 is 15 amino acids long. Looked up from germline, CDR1 is SGHVS and CDR2 is FQNEAQ.